This T cell receptor (beta chain) was recorded in a study of pediatric ulcerative colitis. Study results and limitations: Acute severe colitis showed lower rectal diversity from clonal expansions.

Trimming took 2 bases from V and 10 from J; bases not matched to a gene: 7. Germline CDR1 is SGHVS and CDR2 is FQNEAQ. CDR3 length: 14 residues. Colonoscopy and blood draw happened at the same time. Details on this clone: What it binds is unknown.

This was a survey-level run. Clones were sequenced by immunoSEQ multiplex PCR, and TCRdb holds only the in-frame ones, with some missing. The sample shows about 64,000 clones, 77% of them seen only once. Source material: blood. The J gene is TRBJ2-1, the V gene TRBV7-8; TRBD1 matches at 8 bases. The sequence was collected from a boy aged 10-17 years with moderate ulcerative colitis. CDR3 sequence (DNA): TGTGCCAGCAGCTTACGCCAGGGGGCAAGGGAGCAGTTCTTC. Encoded protein: CASSLRQGAREQFF.